The T cell receptor beta chain described here comes from a study of T cell repertoires in cytomegalovirus infection (dated by TCRdb to about 2019). For the wider study: The HLA type of each donor mattered for the analysis, because public TCR beta signatures pointed to carriage of CMV infection along with the matching HLA type. Results and caveats for the whole study, not just this receptor: In both this cohort and an independent approximately 350-donor cohort, the cumulative frequency of public TCR beta family members distinguished carriers of CMV infection plus the relevant HLA type. In the ex vivo response, HLA-C-restricted CMV-specific TCR beta clonotypes were dominant, and in two of eight donors the single most frequent clonotype came from this HLA-C-restricted group.

The germline V gene specifies SGHTA as CDR1 and FQGTGA as CDR2. Ends trimmed: V by 5 bases, J by 0 bases; bases unmatched to a gene: 9. From the cysteine up to the phenylalanine, the CDR3 has a length of 16 residues. Just CDR3 DNA is preserved here, 48 bases in frame from base 1. Sequencing instrument: Illumina HiSeq 1500. TCRdb trimmed public reads at Q25 via fastp, called clones via MiXCR and kept in-frame beta chains. Each entry merges the rows of one CDR3 protein and shows their most common DNA and genes. Here the sample has approximately 630,000 distinct CDR3 sequences; 24% occur a single time. Clones ranked in the top ten supply 8% of the sample. This clonotype was counted at least ten times. Its antigen is not yet known. Base qualities are not provided; no much larger clone lies one nucleotide away.

In this chain, TRBV7-3 is recombined with TRBJ1-1, with TRBD1 matching 7 junction bases. Sequencing was carried out using CD8+ T cells from PBMCs. The sequence came from a human donor in good health (CMV status not recorded). Some clones in this sample may be carry-over from other donors' samples. The CDR3 is CASSPGSGGLNTEAFF. In nucleotide form, the sequence is TGTGCCAGCAGCCCCGGATCAGGGGGGTTGAACACTGAAGCTTTCTTT.